Listed below are T cell receptor beta chains from one sample, sequenced in a study of shared clonotypes between healthy human individuals. Libraries were prepared by immunoSEQ multiplex PCR; TCRdb keeps only in-frame clonotypes and omits some of them. Of some 1 million clones in the sample, 65% to 75% were seen once. Input material: memory CD4+ T cells sorted from blood. The receptors were sampled from a man in his late teens or twenties in good health. Both conserved end residues are part of each CDR3. The order of the fields is D gene, clone size, J gene, V gene, CDR3 DNA, CDR3 protein. A D gene is named only where the DNA matches it firmly. Clone size, where shown, is once, few, many, or a class for clones that have expanded.

TRBD2 | . | TRBJ2-1 | TRBV5-1 | TGCGCCAGCAGCTCTAGCGGGAGGTTTTCCCACAATGAGCAGTTCTTC | CASSSSGRFSHNEQFF
. | . | TRBJ2-1 | TRBV5-1 | TGCGCCAGCAGCTTGGTTTCAGGCGTAGGGAATGAGCAGTTCTTC | CASSLVSGVGNEQFF
. | few | TRBJ2-7 | TRBV11-2 | TGTGCCAGCAGCAGGGCCCCGGGGACCTACGAGCAGTACTTC | CASSRAPGTYEQYF
. | once | TRBJ1-3 | TRBV25-1 | TGTGCCAGCAGTGAAAGAGCCGTGACGGCTGGAAACACCATATATTTT | CASSERAVTAGNTIYF
. | . | TRBJ2-7 | TRBV20-1 | TGCAGTGCTGTAGACTACGAGCAGTACTTC | CSAVDYEQYF
. | few | TRBJ2-5 | TRBV2 | TGTGCCAGCAGGATAAGGGAGACCCAGTACTTC | CASRIRETQYF
. | . | TRBJ2-1 | TRBV4-1 | TGCGCCAGCAGCCAAGGTCTGGGGGAGCAGTTCTTC | CASSQGLGEQFF
TRBD2 | . | TRBJ2-5 | TRBV2 | TGTGCCAGCAGTGAAAGCGGGGCGCCTCAAGAGACCCAGTACTTC | CASSESGAPQETQYF
. | . | TRBJ2-1 | TRBV4-1 | TGCGCCAGCAGCCAAGTAGAGACATACGTATTCTCCTACAATGAGCAGTTCTTC | CASSQVETYVFSYNEQFF
TRBD1 | . | TRBJ1-2 | TRBV18 | TGTGCCAGCTCAGGGACCGGGACAGGGAGCTATGGCTACACCTTC | CASSGTGTGSYGYTF
TRBD2 | . | TRBJ2-5 | TRBV5-1 | TGCGCCAGCAGCCCCGTAGCGGGACCAGAGACCCAGTACTTC | CASSPVAGPETQYF
. | . | TRBJ2-7 | TRBV15 | TGTGCCACCAGCAGAGCGGGGAAAATGGACGAGCAGTACTTC | CATSRAGKMDEQYF
. | . | TRBJ1-5 | TRBV10-2 | TGCGCCAGCAGTGAGTTAGCAGGGCGCCAGCCCCAGCATTTT | CASSELAGRQPQHF
. | . | TRBJ1-2 | TRBV7-9 | TGTGCCAGCAGCTTAGAGCAGGGAGGCTACACCTTC | CASSLEQGGYTF
TRBD2 | . | TRBJ2-3 | TRBV11-3 | TGTGCCAGCAGCCAAAGGACTAGCGGCACAGATACGCAGTATTTT | CASSQRTSGTDTQYF
. | . | TRBJ1-6 | TRBV5-1 | TGCGCCAGCAGACTTGCCGTGGAGAATTCACCCCTCCACTTT | CASRLAVENSPLHF
. | once | TRBJ2-1 | TRBV30 | TGTGCCTGGAGTGGGGACCATGAGCAGTTCTTC | CAWSGDHEQFF
. | . | TRBJ1-6 | TRBV10-3 | TGTGCCATCGGAGGGATGCCCAATTCACCCCTCCACTTT | CAIGGMPNSPLHF
TRBD2 | . | TRBJ2-1 | TRBV5-4 | TGTGCCAGCAGCGGGGCCAGGACTAGCGGTCCCTACAATGAGCAGTTCTTC | CASSGARTSGPYNEQFF
. | . | TRBJ2-5 | TRBV5-5 | TGTGCCAGCAGAAGCATCGGACCCCCGGAGACCCAGTACTTC | CASRSIGPPETQYF
. | . | TRBJ1-1 | TRBV6-1 | TGTGCCAGCAGTGGACAGATCAACACTGAAGCTTTCTTT | CASSGQINTEAFF
. | . | TRBJ2-5 | TRBV27 | TGTGCCAGCAGTTTATCGATTGTAGGGACCAAAGAGACCCAGTACTTC | CASSLSIVGTKETQYF
TRBD1 | . | TRBJ2-7 | TRBV2 | TGTGCCAGCAGCTACCTATCCGGGACAGGGTCGGTAGAGCAGTACTTC | CASSYLSGTGSVEQYF
. | . | TRBJ2-7 | TRBV30 | TGTGCCTGGCAGGGTCCCTACGAGCAGTACTTC | CAWQGPYEQYF
TRBD1 | . | TRBJ1-5 | TRBV6-1 | TGTGCCAGCAGGAAGGGACAGAGCAATCAGCCCCAGCATTTT | CASRKGQSNQPQHF
. | few | TRBJ1-1 | TRBV27 | TGTGCCAGCCGCAGGCAGGGGCGATACACTGAAGCTTTCTTT | CASRRQGRYTEAFF
TRBD2 | . | TRBJ2-1 | TRBV27 | TGTGCCAGCTCGAAGGGGAGGGTGGGGAATGAGCAGTTCTTC | CASSKGRVGNEQFF
TRBD1 | . | TRBJ1-3 | TRBV18 | TGTGCCAGCTCACCGTTGGGACAGGGTTTTATACCTCGTGGAAACACCATATATTTT | CASSPLGQGFIPRGNTIYF